The rows below give T cell receptor beta chains drawn from one sample of a study of cytomegalovirus exposure and HLA in healthy donors. Profiled with immunoSEQ multiplex PCR; TCRdb holds only in-frame clones, not every one. The sample contains 150,000 to 200,000 clones, roughly 80% of which appear only once. The sample consisted of PBMCs. These receptors were taken from a man between 45 and 60 years old in good health and CMV-seropositive. The CDR3 runs from the conserved cysteine through the conserved F or W. The D gene is left open where the match is weak. The size entry is marked missing in some rows and otherwise reads once, few, many or a size class.

d_gene: TRBD1
j_gene: TRBJ1-2
abundance: NA
v_gene: TRBV7-2
CDR3nt: TGTGCCAGCAGCACCCGGGACAGGGCCTATGGCTACACCTTC
CDR3aa: CASSTRDRAYGYTF

d_gene: NA
j_gene: TRBJ2-6
abundance: NA
v_gene: TRBV2
CDR3nt: TGTGCCACCTCCGGGGCCAACGTCCTGACTTTC
CDR3aa: CATSGANVLTF

d_gene: NA
j_gene: TRBJ1-1
abundance: NA
v_gene: TRBV10-3
CDR3nt: TGTGCCATCAGTGGGAACAGTATCGGGAACACTGAAGCTTTCTTT
CDR3aa: CAISGNSIGNTEAFF

d_gene: TRBD1
j_gene: TRBJ1-6
abundance: NA
v_gene: TRBV5-4
CDR3nt: TGTGCCAGCAGCTTGCGCACAGGGGGGGGTTCACCCCTCCACTTT
CDR3aa: CASSLRTGGGSPLHF

d_gene: NA
j_gene: TRBJ2-7
abundance: NA
v_gene: TRBV6-5
CDR3nt: TGTGCCAGCACCCCGGGCGGACTAAGGACTGAGCAGTACTTC
CDR3aa: CASTPGGLRTEQYF

d_gene: NA
j_gene: TRBJ2-2
abundance: once
v_gene: TRBV9
CDR3nt: TGTGCCAGCAGCGTATATGGTGACACCAACACCGGGGAGCTGTTTTTT
CDR3aa: CASSVYGDTNTGELFF

d_gene: TRBD2
j_gene: TRBJ2-5
abundance: once
v_gene: TRBV9
CDR3nt: TGTGCCAGCAGCCCCGGGGGACTAGCGGGGTCGGAGACCCAGTACTTC
CDR3aa: CASSPGGLAGSETQYF

d_gene: TRBD1
j_gene: TRBJ1-2
abundance: NA
v_gene: TRBV9
CDR3nt: TGTGCCAGCAGCCCGACAGGGGGCTCTGGCTACACCTTC
CDR3aa: CASSPTGGSGYTF

d_gene: TRBD1
j_gene: TRBJ1-6
abundance: NA
v_gene: TRBV5-1
CDR3nt: TGCGCCAGCAGCTTGGGACAGGGCGCCGGCGGTTCACCCCTCCACTTT
CDR3aa: CASSLGQGAGGSPLHF

d_gene: NA
j_gene: TRBJ2-5
abundance: NA
v_gene: TRBV4-2
CDR3nt: TGTGCCAGCAGCCATGGACTGACCCAGTACTTC
CDR3aa: CASSHGLTQYF

d_gene: TRBD1
j_gene: TRBJ1-1
abundance: NA
v_gene: TRBV7-9
CDR3nt: TGTGCCAGCAGCTTGGCAGGGGGGAATGAAGCTTTCTTT
CDR3aa: CASSLAGGNEAFF

d_gene: TRBD1
j_gene: TRBJ2-1
abundance: NA
v_gene: TRBV7-9
CDR3nt: TGTGCCAGCAGCTTGGACAGGGGGGGCCACAATGAGCAGTTCTTC
CDR3aa: CASSLDRGGHNEQFF

d_gene: TRBD1
j_gene: TRBJ2-5
abundance: NA
v_gene: TRBV5-1
CDR3nt: TGCGCCAGCAGCTGGACAGGGGGCCAACAAGAGACCCAGTACTTC
CDR3aa: CASSWTGGQQETQYF

d_gene: NA
j_gene: TRBJ1-2
abundance: NA
v_gene: TRBV6-5
CDR3nt: TGTGCCAGCAGTACATCCTTCAGCGTTAACTATGGCTACACCTTC
CDR3aa: CASSTSFSVNYGYTF

d_gene: NA
j_gene: TRBJ2-2
abundance: NA
v_gene: TRBV7-8
CDR3nt: TGTGCCAGCAGCTTATACCTAAGGGAGCTGTTTTTT
CDR3aa: CASSLYLRELFF

d_gene: NA
j_gene: TRBJ1-1
abundance: NA
v_gene: TRBV18
CDR3nt: TGTGCCAGCTCACCCGGACAGAAAATGAACACTGAAGCTTTCTTT
CDR3aa: CASSPGQKMNTEAFF

d_gene: NA
j_gene: TRBJ2-1
abundance: NA
v_gene: TRBV19
CDR3nt: TGTGCCAGTACCCTAGGGGGGGGTTGGGGGAATGAGCAGTTCTTC
CDR3aa: CASTLGGGWGNEQFF

d_gene: TRBD1
j_gene: TRBJ1-4
abundance: NA
v_gene: TRBV4-3
CDR3nt: TGCGCCAGCAGCCAAGACTTACGGGGCAGGGGGCCGGAATCACGTCGGGAAAAACTGTTTTTT
CDR3aa: CASSQDLRGRGPESRREKLFF

d_gene: NA
j_gene: TRBJ1-3
abundance: NA
v_gene: TRBV19
CDR3nt: TGTGCCTCTAGAGCAGGAAACACCATATATTTT
CDR3aa: CASRAGNTIYF

d_gene: TRBD2
j_gene: TRBJ2-1
abundance: once
v_gene: TRBV7-9
CDR3nt: TGTGCCAGCAGCCAGATCAGCGGGGGGGATGAGCAGTTCTTC
CDR3aa: CASSQISGGDEQFF

d_gene: NA
j_gene: TRBJ2-7
abundance: once
v_gene: TRBV7-9
CDR3nt: TGTGCCAGCAGCTTGGGCATCTCAAGCTCCTACGAGCAGTACTTC
CDR3aa: CASSLGISSSYEQYF

d_gene: TRBD2
j_gene: TRBJ2-5
abundance: few
v_gene: TRBV7-2
CDR3nt: TGTGCCAGCAGCTTAGGCCCTGGTAGCGGGGGGGCCAGGGAGACCCAGTACTTC
CDR3aa: CASSLGPGSGGARETQYF

d_gene: NA
j_gene: TRBJ2-2
abundance: NA
v_gene: TRBV10-3
CDR3nt: TGTGCCATCAGTGGGGGGCAGGCCACCGGGGAGCTGTTTTTT
CDR3aa: CAISGGQATGELFF

d_gene: TRBD2
j_gene: TRBJ2-5
abundance: NA
v_gene: TRBV7-2
CDR3nt: TGTGCCAGCAGCTCATCAAAGCGGGGGGGCATCCGGGAGACCCAGTACTTC
CDR3aa: CASSSSKRGGIRETQYF

d_gene: NA
j_gene: TRBJ2-3
abundance: NA
v_gene: TRBV10-2
CDR3nt: TGCGCCAGCAGTGCGCGGGATACGCAGTATTTT
CDR3aa: CASSARDTQYF

d_gene: NA
j_gene: TRBJ2-5
abundance: NA
v_gene: TRBV2
CDR3nt: TGTGCCAGCAAGTCCGATCTTGGGCCAGAGACCCAGTACTTC
CDR3aa: CASKSDLGPETQYF

d_gene: NA
j_gene: TRBJ1-1
abundance: NA
v_gene: TRBV7-8
CDR3nt: TGTGCCAGCAGCGTAGCCCCGGAAGCTTTCTTT
CDR3aa: CASSVAPEAFF

d_gene: NA
j_gene: TRBJ1-5
abundance: NA
v_gene: TRBV30
CDR3nt: TGTGCCTGGAGGGGCCCAAGTGGCAATCAGCCCCAGCATTTT
CDR3aa: CAWRGPSGNQPQHF

d_gene: TRBD2
j_gene: TRBJ2-3
abundance: NA
v_gene: TRBV5-5
CDR3nt: TGTGCCAGCAGCGGCCTACGGCGGGGGGGCCTTTATGGTACAGATACGCAGTATTTT
CDR3aa: CASSGLRRGGLYGTDTQYF

d_gene: TRBD2
j_gene: TRBJ2-5
abundance: NA
v_gene: TRBV2
CDR3nt: TGTGCCAGCAGTGGGAGTAGCGGGAAGACCCAGTACTTC
CDR3aa: CASSGSSGKTQYF

d_gene: TRBD2
j_gene: TRBJ2-5
abundance: NA
v_gene: TRBV5-1
CDR3nt: TGCGCCACCTCGACTAGCGGGGTACAAGAGACCCAGTACTTC
CDR3aa: CATSTSGVQETQYF

d_gene: TRBD1
j_gene: TRBJ1-2
abundance: NA
v_gene: TRBV9
CDR3nt: TGTGCCAGCAGTGTTGACAGGGGGATCTATGGCTACACCTTC
CDR3aa: CASSVDRGIYGYTF